Below, one T cell receptor beta chain is given with its context. Its recognized antigen is unknown. Base qualities are not provided; no much larger clone lies one nucleotide away. The data were taken from a study of blood T cell repertoires in COVID-19 (dated by TCRdb to the early 2020s). The study in broad terms: Samples from collaborators originated in the United States, Italy and Spain and spanned both the acute and convalescent phases of COVID-19. Where available, HLA class I and class II types were taken from metadata supplied by the sample provider and were not determined by assay-based typing. Nearly every sample came with metadata listing a de-identified subject ID, COVID-19 status, age in years and sex. The material from the prospective study consisted of cDNA or gDNA derived from T cells, B-cell-depleted T cells, or PBMCs. Subjects who had been exposed to COVID-19, were actively infected with it, or had recovered from it provided the deeply sampled blood TCRbeta repertoires that made up the dataset. Samples came from the ongoing ImmuneRACE study (first 160 participants) plus 1,254 subjects from 6 global collaborators. A freely available public database, intended as a resource for researchers studying the immune response to SARS-CoV-2, is where the repertoires were released.

The investigation overall reported the following: The quantity of clinical and demographic metadata differed by source and by participant and was supplied without curation.

The CDR3, from cysteine to phenylalanine, totals 13 residues. The CDR3 DNA has 39 bases and is translated from base 1. The germline V gene encodes CDR1 SGHNT and CDR2 YYREEE (reference sequence). The germline ends are 8 bases apart after V is trimmed by 4 bases and J by 0 bases. TCRbeta CDR3 regions were amplified from genomic DNA using the immunoSEQ Assay, a bias-controlled multiplex PCR. The authors' analysis ran thus. The number of nucleated cells in each sample was estimated by amplification of reference gene primers within the assay. To quantify the absolute abundance of each unique TCRbeta CDR3 rearrangement, sequence reads were collapsed and filtered. For each sample, productive Simpson clonality was calculated as the square root of Simpson's diversity index across productive rearrangements. TCRdb obtained this table from immuneACCESS and retained in-frame rearrangements with V and J assigned. These tables miss some clones; where compared with another copy, unresolved V genes account for less than half of the shortfall, and the remainder is unexplained. Clone size and the V and J calls come from that table; the DNA yielded D and trimming. Counted in this sample were about 73,000 clones; approximately 83% of them appeared once. The ten largest account for 25% to 30% of the sample.

The collaborating institutions used their own protocols to collect whole blood in K2EDTA tubes. Collaborator samples were shipped for TCRbeta analysis as frozen whole blood, isolated PBMCs, or DNA extracted from either sample type. The chain uses TRBV5-4 and TRBJ2-7, with no confident D gene call. Sequencing was done on a sample of peripheral blood. The source is a human donor in a cohort sampled during active COVID-19. The CDR3 protein sequence reads: CASSRGLSYEQYF. Read as DNA, the sequence is TGTGCCAGCAGCCGTGGCCTCTCCTACGAGCAGTACTTC.